This T cell receptor beta chain originates from a study of cytomegalovirus exposure and HLA in healthy donors. Study information: Researchers previously reported finding more than 100 million unique TCR beta sequences from 170 million or so T cells.

As concerns this clone: What it binds is unknown.

The PCR used 60 Vbeta and 13 Jbeta primers. TCRdb's copy holds only in-frame clones and misses some; the assay was immunoSEQ multiplex PCR. The ten most abundant clones cover 5.5% to 7.5% of a sample with roughly 200,000 clones. The CDR3 runs 16 residues. Germline lookup yields CDR1 LNHNV and CDR2 YYDKDF (reference sequence). Trimming took off 2 bases at V and 3 bases at J, with 15 bases between the two ends. General study points: The number of N-insertions in an Asian-associated ancestry cluster was reportedly below the 666-donor mean in a later analysis. With later analysis, a missense DCLRE1C variant became linked to TCR beta V- and J-gene trimming. The productive fraction for most TCR beta V segments was about 87% or about 30% in an earlier analysis.

The chain couples TRBV15 to TRBJ2-3; D ambiguous. The TCR sequence derives from a man aged 25-45 years in good health and CMV-seronegative. The material sequenced was PBMCs. The DNA for the CDR3 is TGTGCCACCAGCAGAACGAATTCGGGTGGTACAGATACGCAGTATTTT. Amino acid sequence: CATSRTNSGGTDTQYF.